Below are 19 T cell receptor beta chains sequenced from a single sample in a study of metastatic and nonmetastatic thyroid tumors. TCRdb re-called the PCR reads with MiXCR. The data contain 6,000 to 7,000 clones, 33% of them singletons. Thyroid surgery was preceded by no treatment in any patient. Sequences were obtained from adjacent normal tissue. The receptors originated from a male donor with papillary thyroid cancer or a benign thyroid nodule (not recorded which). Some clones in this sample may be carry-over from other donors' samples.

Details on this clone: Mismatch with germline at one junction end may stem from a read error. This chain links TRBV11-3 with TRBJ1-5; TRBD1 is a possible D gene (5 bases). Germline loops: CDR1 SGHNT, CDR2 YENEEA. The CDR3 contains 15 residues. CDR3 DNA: TGTGCCAGCAGTTTAGGCTCGGGGACGGGGCAGCCCCAGCATTTT. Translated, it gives CASSLGSGTGQPQHF.

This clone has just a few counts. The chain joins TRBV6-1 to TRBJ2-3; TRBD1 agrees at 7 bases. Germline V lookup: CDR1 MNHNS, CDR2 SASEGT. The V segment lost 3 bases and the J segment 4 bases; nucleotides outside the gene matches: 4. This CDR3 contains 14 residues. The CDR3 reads CASSDSQGADTQYF. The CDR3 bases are TGTGCCAGCAGTGACTCGCAGGGGGCAGATACGCAGTATTTT.

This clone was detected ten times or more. CDR3 region: CAIYSDGNTEAFF. DNA of the CDR3: TGTGCCATCTACTCGGACGGAAACACTGAAGCTTTCTTT. This chain links TRBV10-3 with TRBJ1-1, with unresolved D. Germline V gene data show CDR1 as ENHRY and CDR2 as SYGVKD. V was shortened by 8 bases and J by 2 bases, with 12 bases between the two germline ends. This CDR3 has 13 amino acids.

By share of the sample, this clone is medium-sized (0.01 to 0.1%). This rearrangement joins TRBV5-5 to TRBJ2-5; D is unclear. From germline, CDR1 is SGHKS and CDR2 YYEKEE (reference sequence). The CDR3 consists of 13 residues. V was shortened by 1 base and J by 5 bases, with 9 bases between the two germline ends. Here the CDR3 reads CASSLNVWETQYF. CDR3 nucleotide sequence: TGTGCCAGCAGCTTGAACGTTTGGGAGACCCAGTACTTC. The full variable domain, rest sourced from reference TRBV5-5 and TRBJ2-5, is DAGVTQSPTHLIKTRGQQVTLRCSPISGHKSVSWYQQVLGQGPQFIFQYYEKEERGRGNFPDRFSARQFPNYSSELNVNALLLGDSALYLCASSLNVWETQYFGPGTRLLVL.

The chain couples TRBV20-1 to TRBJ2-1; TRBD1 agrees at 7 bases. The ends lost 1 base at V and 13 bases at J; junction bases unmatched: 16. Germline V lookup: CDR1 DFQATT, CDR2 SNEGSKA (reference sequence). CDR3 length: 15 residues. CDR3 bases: TGCAGTGCTAGAGCCGGGACAGCATCCTCGAATTCCCAGTTCTTC. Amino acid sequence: CSARAGTASSNSQFF.

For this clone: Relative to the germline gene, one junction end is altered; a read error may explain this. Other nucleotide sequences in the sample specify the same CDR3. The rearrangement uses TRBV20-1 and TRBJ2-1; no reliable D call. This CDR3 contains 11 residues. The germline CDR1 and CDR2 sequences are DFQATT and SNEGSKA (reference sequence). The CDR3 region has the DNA TGCAATGCTAGAGATGGCGGTGGTCAGTTCTTC. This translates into CNARDGGGQFF.

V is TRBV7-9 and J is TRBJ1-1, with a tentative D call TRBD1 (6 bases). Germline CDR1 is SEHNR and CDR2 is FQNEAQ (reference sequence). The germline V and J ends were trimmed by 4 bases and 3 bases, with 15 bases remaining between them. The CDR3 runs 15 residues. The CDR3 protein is CASSSRVGGDTEAFF. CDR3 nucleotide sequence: TGTGCCAGCAGCTCTAGGGTAGGGGGTGACACTGAAGCTTTCTTT.

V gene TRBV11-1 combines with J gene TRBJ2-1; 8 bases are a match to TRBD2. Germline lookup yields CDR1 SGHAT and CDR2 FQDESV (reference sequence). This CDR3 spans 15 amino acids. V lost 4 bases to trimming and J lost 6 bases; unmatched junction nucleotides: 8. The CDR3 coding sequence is TGTGCCAGCAGCTGGAGCGGGAGCGAGGCCAATGAGCAGTTCTTC. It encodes CASSWSGSEANEQFF.

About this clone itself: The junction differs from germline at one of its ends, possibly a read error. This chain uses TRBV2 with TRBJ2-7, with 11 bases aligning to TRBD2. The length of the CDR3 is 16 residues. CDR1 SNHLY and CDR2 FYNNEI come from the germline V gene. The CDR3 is CASIEGASGGPYEQYF. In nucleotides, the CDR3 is TGTGCCAGCATTGAAGGGGCTAGCGGGGGGCCCTACGAGCAGTACTTC.

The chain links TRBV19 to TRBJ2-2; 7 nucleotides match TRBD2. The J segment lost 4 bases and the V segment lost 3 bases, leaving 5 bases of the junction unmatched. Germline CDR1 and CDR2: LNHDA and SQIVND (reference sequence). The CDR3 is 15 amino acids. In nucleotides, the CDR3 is TGTGCCAGTAGTATGAGACTAGCAGTCACCGGGGAGCTGTTTTTT. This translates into CASSMRLAVTGELFF.

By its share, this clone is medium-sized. The CDR3 DNA reads as TGTGCCAGCAGCGGGGCCGGGGGGAACAATGAGCAGTTCTTC. This sequence encodes CASSGAGGNNEQFF. The chain joins TRBV5-5 to TRBJ2-1, with TRBD2 matching 7 bases. The length of the CDR3 is 14 residues. J was trimmed by 5 bases and V by 4 bases; bases with no gene match: 6. CDR1 and CDR2 (germline): SGHKS, YYEKEE (reference sequence).

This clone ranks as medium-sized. The DNA of the CDR3 is TGTGCCAGCAGCCGACCCCGGGGGGACACTGAAGCTTTCTTT. Protein: CASSRPRGDTEAFF. The V and J genes are TRBV7-9 and TRBJ1-1, with D maybe TRBD1 (5 bases). Looked up from germline, CDR1 is SEHNR and CDR2 is FQNEAQ (reference sequence). Between the trimmed V and J ends, which lost 5 bases and 3 bases, there was a span of 13 bases. This CDR3 contains 14 residues.

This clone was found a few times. CDR3 protein: CASSTRLAGPLQETQYF. DNA for the CDR3: TGTGCCAGCAGTACCCGACTAGCGGGACCCCTCCAAGAGACCCAGTACTTC. This sequence joins TRBV27 and TRBJ2-5; 11 bases map to TRBD2. The junction had 9 bases not matched to a gene; V was cut back by 5 bases and J by 1 base. Germline lookup yields CDR1 MNHEY and CDR2 SMNVEV (reference sequence). This CDR3 comprises 17 residues.

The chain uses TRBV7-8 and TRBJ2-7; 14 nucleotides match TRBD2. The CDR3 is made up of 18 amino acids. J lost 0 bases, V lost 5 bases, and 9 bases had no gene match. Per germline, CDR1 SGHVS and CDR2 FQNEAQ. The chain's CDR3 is CASSPRTSGGSSSYEQYF. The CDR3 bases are TGTGCCAGCAGCCCCAGGACTAGCGGGGGGTCAAGCTCCTACGAGCAGTACTTC.

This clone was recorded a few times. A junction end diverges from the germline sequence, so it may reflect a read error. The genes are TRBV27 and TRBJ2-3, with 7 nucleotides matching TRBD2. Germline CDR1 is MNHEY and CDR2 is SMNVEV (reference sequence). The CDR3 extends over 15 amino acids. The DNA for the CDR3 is TGTGCCAGCTCGCTAGAGGGAGGGATAACAGATACGCAGTACTTT. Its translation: CASSLEGGITDTQYF.

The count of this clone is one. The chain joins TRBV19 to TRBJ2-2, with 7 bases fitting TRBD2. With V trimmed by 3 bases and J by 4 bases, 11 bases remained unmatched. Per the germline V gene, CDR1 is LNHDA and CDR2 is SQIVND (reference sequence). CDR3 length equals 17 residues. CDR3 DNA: TGTGCCAGTAGTATCTTTTGGACTAGGCAGACCACCGGGGAGCTGTTTTTT. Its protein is CASSIFWTRQTTGELFF. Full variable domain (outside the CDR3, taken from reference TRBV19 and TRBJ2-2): DGGITQSPKYLFRKEGQNVTLSCEQNLNHDAMYWYRQDPGQGLRLIYYSQIVNDFQKGDIAEGYSVSREKKESFPLTVTSAQKNPTAFYLCASSIFWTRQTTGELFFGEGSRLTVL.

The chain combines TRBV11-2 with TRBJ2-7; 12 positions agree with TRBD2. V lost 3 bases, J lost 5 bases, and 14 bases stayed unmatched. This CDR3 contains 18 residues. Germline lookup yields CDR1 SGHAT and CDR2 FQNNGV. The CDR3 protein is CASSFFQELAGGSNEQYF. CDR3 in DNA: TGTGCCAGCAGCTTTTTTCAAGAGCTAGCGGGAGGGTCCAACGAGCAGTACTTC.

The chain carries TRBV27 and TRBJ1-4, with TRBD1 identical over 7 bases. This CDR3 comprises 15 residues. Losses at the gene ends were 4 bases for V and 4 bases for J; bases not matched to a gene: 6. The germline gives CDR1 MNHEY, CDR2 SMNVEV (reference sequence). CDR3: CASSCRDRLNEKLFF. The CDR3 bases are TGTGCCAGCAGTTGCCGGGACAGACTTAATGAAAAACTGTTTTTT.

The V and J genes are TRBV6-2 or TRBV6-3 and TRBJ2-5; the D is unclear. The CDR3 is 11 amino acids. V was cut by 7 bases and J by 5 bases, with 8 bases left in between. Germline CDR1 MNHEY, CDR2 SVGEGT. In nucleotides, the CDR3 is TGTGCCAGCATGGGCAGTGAGACCCAGTACTTC. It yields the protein CASMGSETQYF.